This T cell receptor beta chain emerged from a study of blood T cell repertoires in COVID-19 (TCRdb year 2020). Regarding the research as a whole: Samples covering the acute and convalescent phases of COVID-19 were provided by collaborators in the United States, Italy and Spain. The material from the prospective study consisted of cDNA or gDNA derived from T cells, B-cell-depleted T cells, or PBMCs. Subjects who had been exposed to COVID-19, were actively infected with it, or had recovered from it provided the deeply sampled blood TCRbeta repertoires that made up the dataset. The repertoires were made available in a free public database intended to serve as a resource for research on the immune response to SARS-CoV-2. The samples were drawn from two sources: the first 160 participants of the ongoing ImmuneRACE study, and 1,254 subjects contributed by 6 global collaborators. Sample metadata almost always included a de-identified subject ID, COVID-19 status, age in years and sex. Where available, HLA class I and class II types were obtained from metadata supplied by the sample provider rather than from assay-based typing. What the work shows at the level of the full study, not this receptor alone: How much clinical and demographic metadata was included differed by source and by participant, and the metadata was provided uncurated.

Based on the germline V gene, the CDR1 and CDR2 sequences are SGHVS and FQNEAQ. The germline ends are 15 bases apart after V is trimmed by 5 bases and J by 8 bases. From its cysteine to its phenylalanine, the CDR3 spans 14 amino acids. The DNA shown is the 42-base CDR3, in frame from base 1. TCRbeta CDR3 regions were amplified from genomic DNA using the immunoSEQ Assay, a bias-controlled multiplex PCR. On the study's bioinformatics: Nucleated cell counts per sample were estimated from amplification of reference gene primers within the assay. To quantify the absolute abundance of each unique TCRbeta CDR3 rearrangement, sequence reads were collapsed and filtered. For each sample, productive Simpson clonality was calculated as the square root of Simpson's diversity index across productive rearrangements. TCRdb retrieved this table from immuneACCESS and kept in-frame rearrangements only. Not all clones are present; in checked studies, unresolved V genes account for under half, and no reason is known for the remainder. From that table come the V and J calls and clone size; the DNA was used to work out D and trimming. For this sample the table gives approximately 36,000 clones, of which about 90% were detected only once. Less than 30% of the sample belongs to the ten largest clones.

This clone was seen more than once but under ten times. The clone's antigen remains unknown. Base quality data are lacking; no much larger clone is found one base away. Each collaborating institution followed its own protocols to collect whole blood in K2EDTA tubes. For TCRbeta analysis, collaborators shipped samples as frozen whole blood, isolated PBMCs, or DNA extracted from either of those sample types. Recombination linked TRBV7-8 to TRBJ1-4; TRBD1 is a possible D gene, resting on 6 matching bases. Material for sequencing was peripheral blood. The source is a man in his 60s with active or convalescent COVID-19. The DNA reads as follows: TGTGCCAGCAGCGGTGGGGGCTCGGGGGAAAAACTGTTTTTT. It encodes CASSGGGSGEKLFF.